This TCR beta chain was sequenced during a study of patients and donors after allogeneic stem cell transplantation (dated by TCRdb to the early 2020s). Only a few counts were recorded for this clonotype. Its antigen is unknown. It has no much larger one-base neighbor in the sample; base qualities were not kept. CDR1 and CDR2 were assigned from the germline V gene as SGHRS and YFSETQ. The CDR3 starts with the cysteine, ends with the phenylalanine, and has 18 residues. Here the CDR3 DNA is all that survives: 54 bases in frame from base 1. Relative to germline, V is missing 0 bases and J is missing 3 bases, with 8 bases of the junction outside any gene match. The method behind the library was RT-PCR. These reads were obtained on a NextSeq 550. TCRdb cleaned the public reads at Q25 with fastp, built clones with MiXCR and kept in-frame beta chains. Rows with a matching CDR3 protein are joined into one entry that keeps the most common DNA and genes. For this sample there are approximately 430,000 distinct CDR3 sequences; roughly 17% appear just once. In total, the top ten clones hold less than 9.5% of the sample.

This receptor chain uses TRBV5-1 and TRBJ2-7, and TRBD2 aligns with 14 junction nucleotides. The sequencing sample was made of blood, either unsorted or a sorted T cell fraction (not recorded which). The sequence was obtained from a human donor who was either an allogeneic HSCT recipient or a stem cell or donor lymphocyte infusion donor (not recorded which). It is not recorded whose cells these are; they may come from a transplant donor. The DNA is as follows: TGCGCCAGCAGCTTGGCCGGGACTAGCGGGAGACCCAACTACGAGCAGTACTTC. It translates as CASSLAGTSGRPNYEQYF.